These 30 T cell receptor beta chains were all obtained from the same sample, sequenced in a study of blood T cells in healthy people across ages. Together with a sample-barcoded 5' primer, a J-beta primer mix was included in a second PCR lasting about 6 to 12 cycles. TCRdb ran MiXCR on the 5' RACE reads and lists one entry per CDR3 protein. The sample consists of fewer than 750,000 distinct CDR3 sequences, more than 45% of them appearing once. The source material was blood. These receptors were collected from a man older than 75 in good health.

About this clonotype: This may arise from a read error, as a much more abundant clone is one base away. V gene TRBV6-6 combines with J gene TRBJ2-5; D possibly corresponds to TRBD1 (6 bases). This CDR3 has 17 amino acids. CDR1 and CDR2 (germline): MNHNY, SVGAGI (reference sequence). Trimming left V 6 bases short and J 1 base short, with 21 bases between. The CDR3 sequence: CASSTGFGIPVQETQYF. Here the CDR3 DNA reads TGTGCCAGCAGCACAGGGTTTGGCATCCCTGTCCAAGAGACCCAGTACTTC.

The table lists this clonotype with a count of one. The chain combines TRBV5-1 with TRBJ2-7, with 10 positions matching TRBD2. Unmatched junction bases numbered 6, after V lost 7 bases and J lost 2 bases. The CDR3 extends over 14 amino acids. Germline V lookup: CDR1 SGHRS, CDR2 YFSETQ. The CDR3 loop reads CASGTTSGTYEQYF. DNA for the CDR3: TGCGCCAGCGGGACAACTAGCGGGACCTACGAGCAGTACTTC.

This chain links TRBV20-1 with TRBJ2-7; TRBD1 matches 9 bases. CDR3 length: 14 residues. The germline V gene encodes CDR1 DFQATT and CDR2 SNEGSKA (reference sequence). Losses at the gene ends were 1 base for V and 3 bases for J; bases not matched to a gene: 4. CDR3 DNA sequence: TGCAGTGCTAGAGCTGACAGGGGGATCTACGAGCAGTACTTC. Translating it yields CSARADRGIYEQYF.

CDR3 DNA: TGTGCCAGCAGCCCTTGGGCCTCGAGAAATGAGCAGTTCTTC. This gives the protein CASSPWASRNEQFF. The V gene is TRBV14, the J gene TRBJ2-1; D is ambiguous. V was trimmed by 4 bases and J by 7 bases, leaving 14 bases between them. CDR1 and CDR2 (germline): SGHDN, FVKESK. This CDR3 spans 14 amino acids.

V gene TRBV12-3 or TRBV12-4 combines with J gene TRBJ2-1, with TRBD2 matching 8 bases. Trimming removed 0 bases from V and 10 bases from J; junction bases left unmatched: 2. This CDR3 comprises 13 residues. The CDR3: CASSLASGAEQFF. The CDR3 region has the DNA TGTGCCAGCAGTTTAGCTAGCGGGGCCGAGCAGTTCTTC.

The V and J genes are TRBV25-1 and TRBJ1-1; TRBD1 matches at 7 bases. V trimming: 4 bases; J trimming: 7 bases; junction bases outside the gene matches: 6. Germline V gene lookup returns CDR1 MGHDK and CDR2 SYGVNS. This CDR3 is built from 13 residues. The CDR3 loop reads CASSAQGGSEAFF. CDR3 coding DNA: TGTGCCAGCAGTGCGCAGGGGGGCAGTGAAGCTTTCTTT.

The chain couples TRBV20-1 to TRBJ2-5; 8 bases are a match to TRBD2. Germline lookup yields CDR1 DFQATT and CDR2 SNEGSKA (reference sequence). Trimming took 6 bases from V and 5 from J; bases not matched to a gene: 11. The CDR3 sequence is 14 residues long. CDR3 region: CSAYKTSGGETQYF. In DNA form, the CDR3 reads TGCAGTGCCTACAAAACTAGCGGCGGGGAGACCCAGTACTTC.

The chain recombines TRBV7-2 with TRBJ1-2; D not resolved. The CDR3 extends over 13 amino acids. CDR1 SGHTA and CDR2 FQGNSA come from the germline V gene. Trimming pared 5 bases from V and 0 bases from J, leaving 7 bases between. The CDR3 loop reads CASSVGPNYGYTF. The CDR3 DNA sequence: TGTGCCAGCAGCGTAGGGCCTAACTATGGCTACACCTTC.

The genes are TRBV19 and TRBJ2-7; 7 bases fit TRBD1. CDR1 and CDR2 (germline): LNHDA, SQIVND (reference sequence). The V gene end was trimmed by 5 bases and the J gene end by 3 bases; junction bases not matched to a gene: 7. The CDR3 loop spans 14 amino acids. The CDR3 sequence is CASSSQGKDYEQYF. As DNA, the CDR3 is TGTGCCAGTAGTTCACAGGGGAAGGACTACGAGCAGTACTTC.

Worth noting for this clonotype: A junction end diverges from the germline sequence, so it may reflect a read error. The rearrangement links TRBV12-3 or TRBV12-4 to TRBJ1-2; TRBD1 aligns across 10 bases. There are 15 residues in the CDR3. The CDR3 DNA follows: TGTGCCCGCAGCCGCCGGGACAGGGGTTCGGGTGGCTACACCTTC. Its translation is CARSRRDRGSGGYTF.

This clonotype was found a few times. The CDR3 DNA follows: TGCAGCGTTAAAGCAGCGTATTCCTATGGCTACACCTTC. This encodes CSVKAAYSYGYTF. The rearrangement links TRBV29-1 to TRBJ1-2; no clear D. Germline-derived CDR1 and CDR2 are SQVTM and ANQGSEA. This CDR3 contains 13 residues. V was cut by 5 bases and J by 4 bases, with 14 bases left in between.

DNA of the CDR3: TGTGCCAGCAGCCCCCTTGCCTCTGGAAACACCATATATTTT. This codes for CASSPLASGNTIYF. The chain employs TRBV7-2 and TRBJ1-3; no definite D call. In germline, CDR1 is SGHTA, CDR2 FQGNSA. CDR3 length: 14 amino acids. Between the trimmed V and J ends, which lost 5 bases and 0 bases, there was a span of 8 bases.

This clonotype was seen only a few times. The chain links TRBV10-3 to TRBJ2-5; 7 bases map to TRBD1. V lost 3 bases to trimming and J lost 11 bases; unmatched junction nucleotides: 6. Germline lookup yields CDR1 ENHRY and CDR2 SYGVKD. This CDR3 has 12 amino acids. CDR3 sequence reads: CAISDSGQKQYF. CDR3 bases: TGTGCCATCAGTGATTCGGGACAGAAGCAGTACTTC.

In its sample, this clonotype was seen a few times. V and J are TRBV29-1 and TRBJ2-7; TRBD2 might be the D (7 bases). Germline-derived CDR1 and CDR2 are SQVTM and ANQGSEA. This CDR3 has 14 residues. Trimming took off 4 bases at V and 2 bases at J, with 15 bases between the two ends. Here the CDR3 reads CSVARGGDPYEQYF. The CDR3 DNA sequence: TGCAGCGTTGCGAGGGGGGGCGACCCCTACGAGCAGTACTTC.

The chain links TRBV5-5 to TRBJ2-1, with D perhaps TRBD2 (6 bases). V was shortened by 0 bases and J by 3 bases, with 10 bases between the two germline ends. The germline V gene encodes CDR1 SGHKS and CDR2 YYEKEE (reference sequence). The CDR3 has 15 amino acids. CDR3 sequence: CASSLDGRGYNEQFF. The DNA of the CDR3 is TGTGCCAGCAGCTTGGACGGGAGAGGCTACAATGAGCAGTTCTTC.

In its sample, this clonotype was seen many times. The V call is TRBV29-1, the J call TRBJ1-2, with no clear D. V was shortened by 1 base and J by 4 bases, with 7 bases between the two germline ends. There are 12 residues in the CDR3. Germline V CDR1 and CDR2: SQVTM, ANQGSEA. The CDR3 here is CSVEGARYGYTF. DNA of the CDR3: TGCAGCGTTGAAGGGGCGCGCTATGGCTACACCTTC.

At least ten counts were recorded for this clonotype. The genes are TRBV6-6 and TRBJ1-1; 8 positions agree with TRBD1. The V gene end was trimmed by 5 bases and the J gene end by 5 bases; junction bases not matched to a gene: 10. This CDR3 is 15 amino acids long. Germline V CDR1 and CDR2: MNHNY, SVGAGI (reference sequence). CDR3 nucleotide sequence: TGTGCCAGCAGTAACCTACAGGGGGTTGGGACTGAAGCTTTCTTT. Residues: CASSNLQGVGTEAFF.

This clonotype showed up many times. This chain connects TRBV6-2 or TRBV6-3 to TRBJ2-5; TRBD2 matches 12 bases. CDR1 is MNHEY and CDR2 is SVGEGT in the germline V gene. This CDR3 contains 17 residues. Unmatched junction bases numbered 9, after V lost 4 bases and J lost 3 bases. The CDR3 region is CASSSPSGRAGKETQYF. CDR3 nucleotide sequence: TGTGCCAGCAGTTCTCCTAGCGGGAGGGCCGGTAAAGAGACCCAGTACTTC.

This clonotype appeared a single time. The chain employs TRBV20-1 and TRBJ1-6; D uncertain. Deletions cut 3 bases from V and 6 bases from J, with 12 bases between. CDR3 size: 14 residues. Looked up from germline, CDR1 is DFQATT and CDR2 is SNEGSKA (reference sequence). The CDR3 sequence is CSARGGAVNSPLHF. The CDR3 region has the DNA TGCAGTGCTAGGGGTGGAGCAGTTAATTCACCCCTCCACTTT.

The chain is built from TRBV20-1 and TRBJ2-5, with D uncertain. Germline CDR1 reads DFQATT; CDR2 reads SNEGSKA (reference sequence). With 4 bases removed from V and 1 base from J, the gap between germline ends came to 4 bases. CDR3 length equals 11 residues. The CDR3 sequence is CSAISQETQYF. CDR3 nucleotide sequence: TGCAGTGCTATTTCCCAAGAGACCCAGTACTTC.

The V call is TRBV7-2, the J call TRBJ1-1; D is unresolved. V was pared by 0 bases and J by 1 base, with 9 bases between. The CDR3 covers 15 residues. Germline assignment: CDR1 SGHTA and CDR2 FQGNSA. The chain's CDR3 is CASSLAATGNTEAFF. The DNA for the CDR3 is TGTGCCAGCAGCTTAGCGGCCACGGGGAACACTGAAGCTTTCTTT. Complete variable domain (other parts from reference TRBV7-2 and TRBJ1-1): GAGVSQSPSNKVTEKGKDVELRCDPISGHTALYWYRQSLGQGLEFLIYFQGNSAPDKSGLPSDRFSAERTGGSVSTLTIQRTQQEDSAVYLCASSLAATGNTEAFFGQGTRLTVV.

The genes are TRBV12-3 or TRBV12-4 and TRBJ2-7; 9 positions match TRBD1. The V gene end was trimmed by 5 bases and the J gene end by 7 bases; junction bases not matched to a gene: 9. The CDR3 is made up of 14 amino acids. The CDR3 DNA follows: TGTGCCAGCAGTCGCCGGGACAGGGACGGTGAGCAGTACTTC. This gives the protein CASSRRDRDGEQYF.

V usage is TRBV7-2 and J usage is TRBJ1-3; D is possibly TRBD1 (6 bases). Trimming cost V 4 bases and J 4 bases, with 11 bases left between them. CDR1 is SGHTA, CDR2 FQGNSA, per germline. This CDR3 spans 14 amino acids. The CDR3 sequence: CASSSNGGGNTIYF. The CDR3 DNA sequence: TGTGCCAGCAGCTCAAATGGGGGCGGAAACACCATATATTTT.

The sample holds a few counts of this clonotype. The chain couples TRBV7-2 to TRBJ2-1, with 8 bases fitting TRBD2. Per germline, CDR1 SGHTA and CDR2 FQGNSA. V lost 4 bases, J lost 8 bases, and 4 bases stayed unmatched. The CDR3 is made up of 13 amino acids. CDR3 DNA sequence: TGTGCCAGCAGCTCCCTAGCGGGTGATGAGCAGTTCTTC. Its translation: CASSSLAGDEQFF.

This clonotype was seen only once. The J gene is TRBJ2-7, the V gene TRBV9; 7 bases fit TRBD2. Germline CDR1 SGDLS, CDR2 YYNGEE. This CDR3 contains 15 residues. Trimming took 4 bases from V and 2 from J; bases not matched to a gene: 9. CDR3 protein: CASSLDTSAPYEQYF. The CDR3 bases are TGTGCCAGCAGCCTAGATACTAGCGCTCCCTACGAGCAGTACTTC.

In this sample, this clonotype turned up a few times. V usage is TRBV29-1 and J usage is TRBJ2-7, with 13 bases lining up with TRBD2. After removal of 6 bases from V and 5 bases from J, the junction contained 7 bases not matched to a gene. The V gene's germline CDR1 is SQVTM and CDR2 ANQGSEA. The CDR3 contains 14 residues. The DNA for the CDR3 is TGCAGCGTGCTCGGACTAGCGGGAGTCCACGAGCAGTACTTC. Amino acids: CSVLGLAGVHEQYF.

V gene TRBV12-3 or TRBV12-4 combines with J gene TRBJ1-3; D is perhaps TRBD1 (6 bases). The V end was cut by 7 bases, the J end by 2 bases, with 15 bases between. This CDR3 is 15 amino acids long. As DNA, the CDR3 is TGTGCCAGCATCCAACGCGACAGGACTGGAAACACCATATATTTT. Translated: CASIQRDRTGNTIYF.

The CDR3 coding sequence is TGCGCCAGCAGCGGCGGGATAACTCAGTACTTC. It codes for CASSGGITQYF. The chain combines TRBV4-3 with TRBJ2-5; D perhaps matches TRBD2 (6 bases). The V end was cut by 5 bases, the J end by 11 bases, with 12 bases between. The CDR3 extends over 11 amino acids. Germline lookup yields CDR1 LGHNA and CDR2 YSLEER.

V is TRBV7-2 and J is TRBJ2-1; TRBD2 agrees at 15 bases. The CDR3 has 19 residues. The junction had 10 bases not matched to a gene; V was cut back by 1 base and J by 6 bases. Looked up from germline, CDR1 is SGHTA and CDR2 is FQGNSA. CDR3 nucleotides: TGTGCCAGCAGCTTAGTAGGACTAGCGGGAGGGCCACGGGGCAATGAGCAGTTCTTC. It is translated as CASSLVGLAGGPRGNEQFF.

The J gene is TRBJ2-5, the V gene TRBV29-1; D is unclear. The CDR3 spans 10 residues. Germline CDR1 SQVTM, CDR2 ANQGSEA. Between the trimmed V and J ends, which lost 7 bases and 11 bases, there was a span of 14 bases. The CDR3, as DNA: TGCAGCGCTGTAGGGAATGAGCAGTACTTC. It codes for CSAVGNEQYF.